The rows below give T cell receptor beta chains drawn from one sample of a study of blood T cell repertoires in COVID-19. Produced via immunoSEQ multiplex PCR; TCRdb's table is partial and in-frame only. In the table there are fewer than 500,000 clones, 70% to 90% of which are singletons. The sample was peripheral blood. These receptors were taken from a woman aged 25 to 39 with active or convalescent COVID-19. Each CDR3 is given with its conserved first and last residue. Fields, in order: D gene, clone size, V gene, J gene, CDR3 protein, CDR3 DNA. A D gene is named only where the DNA matches it firmly. A row's size may be missing; if present it is once, few, many or a size class.

d_call: .
clone_size: .
v_call: TRBV5-6
j_call: TRBJ2-7
cdr3_aa: CASSLSGRSGSSYEQYF
cdr3_nt: TGTGCCAGCAGCTTGTCCGGTCGCAGCGGAAGCTCCTACGAGCAGTACTTC

d_call: .
clone_size: .
v_call: TRBV11-2
j_call: TRBJ1-6
cdr3_aa: CASSFGRRGNSPLHF
cdr3_nt: TGTGCCAGCAGCTTCGGTCGGCGGGGTAATTCACCCCTCCACTTT

d_call: TRBD2
clone_size: few
v_call: TRBV5-1
j_call: TRBJ2-2
cdr3_aa: CASSLSIGTSGTGELFF
cdr3_nt: TGCGCCAGCAGCTTGTCGATCGGGACTAGCGGGACCGGGGAGCTGTTTTTT

d_call: .
clone_size: .
v_call: TRBV19
j_call: TRBJ1-5
cdr3_aa: CASSPSLRQVSFSNQPQHF
cdr3_nt: TGTGCCAGTAGTCCCTCCCTTCGACAGGTATCCTTCTCCAATCAGCCCCAGCATTTT

d_call: TRBD1
clone_size: .
v_call: TRBV7-8
j_call: TRBJ1-3
cdr3_aa: CASSLGQASSGNTIYF
cdr3_nt: TGTGCCAGCAGTTTGGGACAGGCCTCCTCTGGAAACACCATATATTTT

d_call: TRBD2
clone_size: .
v_call: TRBV27
j_call: TRBJ2-6
cdr3_aa: CASSSGAGGHSGANVLTF
cdr3_nt: TGTGCCAGCAGTTCCGGGGCGGGAGGGCACTCTGGGGCCAACGTCCTGACTTTC

d_call: .
clone_size: .
v_call: TRBV7-9
j_call: TRBJ1-2
cdr3_aa: CASSLESKYYGYTF
cdr3_nt: TGTGCCAGCAGCTTAGAGAGCAAGTACTATGGCTACACCTTC

d_call: .
clone_size: .
v_call: TRBV7-2
j_call: TRBJ2-2
cdr3_aa: CASSLRVLRPTGELFF
cdr3_nt: TGTGCCAGCAGCTTACGAGTCCTGCGGCCCACCGGGGAGCTGTTTTTT

d_call: .
clone_size: .
v_call: TRBV19
j_call: TRBJ1-5
cdr3_aa: CASRWYNNGNQPQHF
cdr3_nt: TGTGCCAGTAGATGGTACAACAACGGCAATCAGCCCCAGCATTTT

d_call: TRBD1
clone_size: .
v_call: TRBV12-5
j_call: TRBJ2-3
cdr3_aa: CASGFEGGRLGADTQYF
cdr3_nt: TGTGCTAGTGGTTTCGAAGGGGGCCGGCTCGGCGCAGATACGCAGTATTTT

d_call: TRBD1
clone_size: .
v_call: TRBV19
j_call: TRBJ1-5
cdr3_aa: CASCTSGQGNQPQHF
cdr3_nt: TGTGCCAGTTGTACCTCCGGACAGGGCAATCAGCCCCAGCATTTT

d_call: .
clone_size: .
v_call: TRBV5-4
j_call: TRBJ2-5
cdr3_aa: CASSLGQQETQYF
cdr3_nt: TGTGCCAGCAGCTTGGGGCAGCAAGAGACCCAGTACTTC

d_call: .
clone_size: .
v_call: TRBV3-1/TRBV3-2
j_call: TRBJ1-2
cdr3_aa: CASSQGTNYGYTF
cdr3_nt: TGTGCCAGCAGCCAAGGGACAAACTATGGCTACACCTTC

d_call: .
clone_size: .
v_call: TRBV6-1
j_call: TRBJ2-3
cdr3_aa: CASSASRGFDRGTDTQYF
cdr3_nt: TGTGCCAGCAGTGCTTCAAGGGGTTTTGACCGGGGCACAGATACGCAGTATTTT

d_call: .
clone_size: .
v_call: TRBV11-1
j_call: TRBJ2-7
cdr3_aa: CASSFGEISYEQYF
cdr3_nt: TGTGCCAGCAGCTTCGGGGAAATCTCCTACGAGCAGTACTTC

d_call: .
clone_size: .
v_call: TRBV3-1/TRBV3-2
j_call: TRBJ1-2
cdr3_aa: CASSQDKGVYGYTF
cdr3_nt: TGTGCCAGCAGCCAAGATAAAGGGGTCTATGGCTACACCTTC

d_call: .
clone_size: .
v_call: TRBV6-1
j_call: TRBJ2-7
cdr3_aa: CASSAKGRGYTSTYEQYF
cdr3_nt: TGTGCCAGCAGTGCCAAGGGCAGGGGCTATACTTCTACCTACGAGCAGTACTTC

d_call: .
clone_size: .
v_call: TRBV7-8
j_call: TRBJ2-3
cdr3_aa: CASSLGLARITDTQYF
cdr3_nt: TGTGCCAGCAGCTTAGGGCTAGCGCGAATCACAGATACGCAGTATTTT

d_call: .
clone_size: .
v_call: TRBV5-1
j_call: TRBJ2-5
cdr3_aa: CASSYTNREETQYF
cdr3_nt: TGCGCCAGCAGCTATACTAACAGGGAGGAGACCCAGTACTTC

d_call: TRBD1
clone_size: .
v_call: TRBV9
j_call: TRBJ1-5
cdr3_aa: CASSVGTGLNQPQHF
cdr3_nt: TGTGCCAGCAGCGTAGGGACAGGGCTCAATCAGCCCCAGCATTTT

d_call: .
clone_size: .
v_call: TRBV5-6
j_call: TRBJ1-2
cdr3_aa: CASSHDLGVGVYGYTF
cdr3_nt: TGTGCCAGCAGCCATGATCTCGGGGTCGGCGTCTATGGCTACACCTTC

d_call: .
clone_size: once
v_call: TRBV18
j_call: TRBJ2-1
cdr3_aa: CASKRAAEENNEQFF
cdr3_nt: TGTGCCAGCAAGCGGGCCGCCGAAGAGAACAATGAGCAGTTCTTC

d_call: .
clone_size: .
v_call: TRBV4-1
j_call: TRBJ1-1
cdr3_aa: CASSQDGSTEAFF
cdr3_nt: TGCGCCAGCAGCCAAGATGGGAGCACTGAAGCTTTCTTT

d_call: .
clone_size: .
v_call: TRBV4-2
j_call: TRBJ1-3
cdr3_aa: CASSEQGFAGNTIYF
cdr3_nt: TGTGCCAGCAGCGAACAGGGCTTCGCTGGAAACACCATATATTTT

d_call: TRBD2
clone_size: .
v_call: TRBV7-6
j_call: TRBJ2-3
cdr3_aa: CASSPRTSGGPRDTQYF
cdr3_nt: TGTGCCAGCAGCCCTCGGACTAGCGGGGGACCTCGAGATACGCAGTATTTT

d_call: .
clone_size: .
v_call: TRBV6-6
j_call: TRBJ1-1
cdr3_aa: CASSRTRPGHLNTEAFF
cdr3_nt: TGTGCCAGCAGTCGAACAAGACCGGGACACCTGAACACTGAAGCTTTCTTT

d_call: TRBD1
clone_size: .
v_call: TRBV5-5
j_call: TRBJ1-1
cdr3_aa: CASNRDRGNTEAFF
cdr3_nt: TGTGCCAGCAACCGGGACAGGGGGAACACTGAAGCTTTCTTT

d_call: .
clone_size: .
v_call: TRBV11-2
j_call: TRBJ1-5
cdr3_aa: CASRGGGSNQPQHF
cdr3_nt: TGTGCCAGCAGGGGAGGGGGAAGCAATCAGCCCCAGCATTTT

d_call: TRBD1
clone_size: .
v_call: TRBV12-3/TRBV12-4
j_call: TRBJ1-2
cdr3_aa: CASSSTGAGYTF
cdr3_nt: TGTGCCAGCAGCTCTACAGGGGCTGGCTACACCTTC

d_call: TRBD1
clone_size: once
v_call: TRBV3-1/TRBV3-2
j_call: TRBJ1-2
cdr3_aa: CASSQGTGGGYTF
cdr3_nt: TGTGCCAGCAGCCAAGGGACAGGGGGTGGCTACACCTTC

d_call: .
clone_size: .
v_call: TRBV2
j_call: TRBJ1-5
cdr3_aa: CASSSDRQGNQPQHF
cdr3_nt: TGTGCCAGCAGCTCCGACAGGCAGGGCAATCAGCCCCAGCATTTT

d_call: .
clone_size: .
v_call: TRBV5-6
j_call: TRBJ1-3
cdr3_aa: CASSEYLQGLSSGNTIYF
cdr3_nt: TGTGCCAGCAGCGAATATCTACAGGGCCTTTCCTCTGGAAACACCATATATTTT

d_call: TRBD1
clone_size: .
v_call: TRBV27
j_call: TRBJ1-2
cdr3_aa: CASSSSGGYYGYTF
cdr3_nt: TGTGCCAGCAGTTCTTCAGGGGGCTACTATGGCTACACCTTC

d_call: TRBD2
clone_size: .
v_call: TRBV11-2
j_call: TRBJ2-3
cdr3_aa: CASSLGVASGRVRDTQYF
cdr3_nt: TGTGCCAGCAGCCTAGGAGTTGCTAGCGGGAGGGTACGGGATACGCAGTATTTT

d_call: .
clone_size: .
v_call: TRBV7-7
j_call: TRBJ2-5
cdr3_aa: CASSFRWTAEETQYF
cdr3_nt: TGTGCCAGCAGCTTCAGGTGGACAGCTGAAGAGACCCAGTACTTC

d_call: TRBD2
clone_size: .
v_call: TRBV6-1
j_call: TRBJ2-1
cdr3_aa: CASSDLLRGVYNEQFF
cdr3_nt: TGTGCCAGCAGTGACTTACTCCGGGGGGTCTACAATGAGCAGTTCTTC

d_call: TRBD2
clone_size: .
v_call: TRBV3-1/TRBV3-2
j_call: TRBJ2-3
cdr3_aa: CASSQPAGGSTDTQYF
cdr3_nt: TGTGCCAGCAGCCAACCAGCGGGGGGATCCACAGATACGCAGTATTTT

d_call: TRBD2
clone_size: .
v_call: TRBV28
j_call: TRBJ2-7
cdr3_aa: CASSLQASGRMAYEQYF
cdr3_nt: TGTGCCAGCAGTCTCCAGGCTAGCGGGAGAATGGCCTACGAGCAGTACTTC

d_call: .
clone_size: .
v_call: TRBV19
j_call: TRBJ1-3
cdr3_aa: CASMPGGTISGNTIYF
cdr3_nt: TGTGCCAGTATGCCGGGGGGAACTATCTCTGGAAACACCATATATTTT

d_call: TRBD1
clone_size: .
v_call: TRBV5-8
j_call: TRBJ1-5
cdr3_aa: CASSLDRGNQPQHF
cdr3_nt: TGTGCCAGCAGCCTGGACAGGGGGAACCAGCCCCAGCATTTT

d_call: TRBD2
clone_size: .
v_call: TRBV5-1
j_call: TRBJ2-1
cdr3_aa: CASKAGGQFNEQFF
cdr3_nt: TGCGCCAGCAAGGCGGGGGGGCAGTTCAATGAGCAGTTCTTC

d_call: .
clone_size: .
v_call: TRBV2
j_call: TRBJ1-5
cdr3_aa: CASRADGGYQPQHF
cdr3_nt: TGTGCCAGCAGAGCGGACGGGGGGTATCAGCCCCAGCATTTT

d_call: TRBD1
clone_size: .
v_call: TRBV27
j_call: TRBJ1-1
cdr3_aa: CASSPPVFRQGPVLGTEAFF
cdr3_nt: TGTGCCAGCAGTCCCCCCGTCTTCCGACAGGGCCCCGTGTTGGGCACTGAAGCTTTCTTT

d_call: .
clone_size: .
v_call: TRBV18
j_call: TRBJ2-3
cdr3_aa: CASSPSEVSTDTQYF
cdr3_nt: TGTGCCAGCTCACCTAGCGAAGTCAGCACAGATACGCAGTATTTT

d_call: .
clone_size: .
v_call: TRBV3-1/TRBV3-2
j_call: TRBJ1-4
cdr3_aa: CASSQDLWKENEKLFF
cdr3_nt: TGTGCCAGCAGCCAAGATTTGTGGAAGGAGAATGAAAAACTGTTTTTT

d_call: TRBD1
clone_size: .
v_call: TRBV19
j_call: TRBJ1-2
cdr3_aa: CASSIVGQGAGYTF
cdr3_nt: TGTGCCAGTAGTATAGTGGGACAGGGGGCTGGCTACACCTTC

d_call: .
clone_size: .
v_call: TRBV19
j_call: TRBJ1-1
cdr3_aa: CASSIYGGGNTEAFF
cdr3_nt: TGTGCCAGTAGTATCTATGGGGGCGGGAACACTGAAGCTTTCTTT

d_call: TRBD1
clone_size: once
v_call: TRBV7-8
j_call: TRBJ1-5
cdr3_aa: CASSREGQGDQPQHF
cdr3_nt: TGTGCCAGCAGCAGAGAGGGACAGGGGGATCAGCCCCAGCATTTT

d_call: TRBD2
clone_size: once
v_call: TRBV3-1/TRBV3-2
j_call: TRBJ2-2
cdr3_aa: CASSLAGRTGELFF
cdr3_nt: TGTGCCAGCAGCCTAGCGGGGCGCACCGGGGAGCTGTTTTTT

d_call: TRBD2
clone_size: .
v_call: TRBV6-5
j_call: TRBJ2-5
cdr3_aa: CASSYLAGAETQYF
cdr3_nt: TGTGCCAGCAGTTACCTAGCGGGGGCGGAGACCCAGTACTTC

d_call: TRBD1
clone_size: .
v_call: TRBV5-4
j_call: TRBJ2-5
cdr3_aa: CASSLGGLGQGRMETQYF
cdr3_nt: TGTGCCAGCAGCTTGGGGGGTCTCGGACAGGGTAGGATGGAGACCCAGTACTTC

d_call: TRBD1
clone_size: once
v_call: TRBV6-1
j_call: TRBJ2-3
cdr3_aa: CASSRDRSTDTQYF
cdr3_nt: TGTGCCAGCAGCCGGGACAGATCCACAGATACGCAGTATTTT

d_call: TRBD1
clone_size: .
v_call: TRBV5-1
j_call: TRBJ2-1
cdr3_aa: CASSLGTGGPTSYNEQFF
cdr3_nt: TGCGCCAGCAGCCTCGGCACAGGGGGTCCCACGTCCTACAATGAGCAGTTCTTC

d_call: TRBD1
clone_size: .
v_call: TRBV5-1
j_call: TRBJ1-4
cdr3_aa: CASSFDRGGEKLFF
cdr3_nt: TGCGCCAGCAGCTTCGACAGGGGAGGTGAAAAACTGTTTTTT

d_call: .
clone_size: .
v_call: TRBV10-3
j_call: TRBJ2-5
cdr3_aa: CAISKISQETQYF
cdr3_nt: TGTGCCATCAGTAAAATATCCCAAGAGACCCAGTACTTC

d_call: .
clone_size: .
v_call: TRBV5-1
j_call: TRBJ1-6
cdr3_aa: CASSLEGVNSPLHF
cdr3_nt: TGCGCCAGCAGCTTGGAGGGGGTTAATTCACCCCTCCACTTT

d_call: .
clone_size: .
v_call: TRBV14
j_call: TRBJ2-1
cdr3_aa: CASSLSPLVTHEQFF
cdr3_nt: TGTGCCAGCAGCCTAAGTCCCCTAGTAACCCATGAGCAGTTCTTC

d_call: .
clone_size: .
v_call: TRBV7-8
j_call: TRBJ1-2
cdr3_aa: CASSLVNRNVESNYGYTF
cdr3_nt: TGTGCCAGCAGCCTCGTGAACAGGAACGTAGAGTCTAACTATGGCTACACCTTC

d_call: TRBD2
clone_size: .
v_call: TRBV5-1
j_call: TRBJ2-7
cdr3_aa: CASSPGSSGSVFEQYF
cdr3_nt: TGCGCCAGCAGCCCCGGGTCTAGCGGGAGCGTATTCGAGCAGTACTTC